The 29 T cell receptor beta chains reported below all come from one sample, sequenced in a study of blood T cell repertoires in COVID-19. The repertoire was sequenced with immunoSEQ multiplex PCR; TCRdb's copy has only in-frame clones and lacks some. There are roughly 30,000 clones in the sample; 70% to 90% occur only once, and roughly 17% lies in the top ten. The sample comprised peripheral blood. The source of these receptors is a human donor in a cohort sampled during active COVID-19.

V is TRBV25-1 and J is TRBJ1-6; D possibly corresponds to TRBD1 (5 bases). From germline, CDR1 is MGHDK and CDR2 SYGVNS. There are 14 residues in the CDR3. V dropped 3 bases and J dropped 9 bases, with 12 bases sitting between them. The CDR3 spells CASSEVGASSPLHF. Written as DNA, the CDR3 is TGTGCCAGCAGTGAGGTAGGGGCGAGTTCACCCCTCCACTTT. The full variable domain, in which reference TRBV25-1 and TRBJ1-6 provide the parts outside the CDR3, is EADIYQTPRYLVIGTGKKITLECSQTMGHDKMYWYQQDPGMELHLIHYSYGVNSTEKGDLSSESTVSRIRTEHFPLTLESARPSHTSQYLCASSEVGASSPLHFGNGTRLTVT.

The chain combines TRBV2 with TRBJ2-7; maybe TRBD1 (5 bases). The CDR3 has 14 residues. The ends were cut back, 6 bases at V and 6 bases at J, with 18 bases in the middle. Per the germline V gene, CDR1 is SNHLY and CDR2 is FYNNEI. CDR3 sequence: CASSYNDSPSEQYF. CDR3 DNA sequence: TGTGCCAGCAGCTACAATGACAGCCCCAGCGAGCAGTACTTC.

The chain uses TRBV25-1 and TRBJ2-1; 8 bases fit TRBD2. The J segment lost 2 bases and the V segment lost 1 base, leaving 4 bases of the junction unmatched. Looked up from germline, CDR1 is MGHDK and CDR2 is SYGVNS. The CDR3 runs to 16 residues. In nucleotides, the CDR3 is TGTGCCAGCAGTGAATGGGTAGCGGGGACCTACAATGAGCAGTTCTTC. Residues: CASSEWVAGTYNEQFF.

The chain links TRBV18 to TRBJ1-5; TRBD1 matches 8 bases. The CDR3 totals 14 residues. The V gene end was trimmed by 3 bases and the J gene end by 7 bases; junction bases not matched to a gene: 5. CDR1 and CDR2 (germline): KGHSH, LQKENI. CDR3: CASSPDRGGQPQHF. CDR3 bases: TGTGCCAGCTCACCCGACAGGGGCGGGCAGCCCCAGCATTTT.

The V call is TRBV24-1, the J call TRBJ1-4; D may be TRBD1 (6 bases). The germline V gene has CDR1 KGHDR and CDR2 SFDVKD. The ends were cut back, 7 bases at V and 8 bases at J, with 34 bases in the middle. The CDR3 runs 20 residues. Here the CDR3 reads CATRGDGQPKARFSVEKLFF. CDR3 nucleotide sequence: TGTGCCACCAGGGGTGACGGACAGCCCAAAGCTCGATTCTCGGTCGAAAAACTGTTTTTT.

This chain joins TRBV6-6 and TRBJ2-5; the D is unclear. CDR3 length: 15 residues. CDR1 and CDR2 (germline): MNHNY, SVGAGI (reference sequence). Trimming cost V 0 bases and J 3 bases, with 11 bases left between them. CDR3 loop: CASSYSPDSEETQYF. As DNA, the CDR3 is TGTGCCAGCAGTTACTCACCCGACTCAGAAGAGACCCAGTACTTC.

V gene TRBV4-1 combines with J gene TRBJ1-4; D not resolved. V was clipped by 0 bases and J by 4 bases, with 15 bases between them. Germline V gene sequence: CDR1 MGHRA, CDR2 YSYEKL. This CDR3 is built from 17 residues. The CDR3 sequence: CASSQEGRGLHNEKLFF. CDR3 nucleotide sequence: TGCGCCAGCAGCCAAGAAGGTCGCGGACTGCATAATGAAAAACTGTTTTTT.

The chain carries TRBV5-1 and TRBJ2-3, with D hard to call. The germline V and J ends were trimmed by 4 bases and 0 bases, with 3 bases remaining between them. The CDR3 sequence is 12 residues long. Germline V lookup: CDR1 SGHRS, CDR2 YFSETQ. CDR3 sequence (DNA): TGCGCCAGCAGCCCTAGCACAGATACGCAGTATTTT. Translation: CASSPSTDTQYF.

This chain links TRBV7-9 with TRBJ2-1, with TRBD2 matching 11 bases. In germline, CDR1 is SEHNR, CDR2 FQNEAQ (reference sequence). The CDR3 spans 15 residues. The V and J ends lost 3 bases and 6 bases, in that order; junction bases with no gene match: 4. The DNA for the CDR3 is TGTGCCAGCAGCTTTAGCGGGAGGGCCGGCAATGAGCAGTTCTTC. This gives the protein CASSFSGRAGNEQFF.

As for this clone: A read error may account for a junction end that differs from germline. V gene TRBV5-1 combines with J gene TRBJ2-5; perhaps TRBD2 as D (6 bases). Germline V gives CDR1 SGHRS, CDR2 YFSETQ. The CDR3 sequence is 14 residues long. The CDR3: CASSFGGYQVTQYF. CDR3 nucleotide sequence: TGCGCCAGCAGCTTTGGGGGGTACCAAGTGACCCAGTACTTC.

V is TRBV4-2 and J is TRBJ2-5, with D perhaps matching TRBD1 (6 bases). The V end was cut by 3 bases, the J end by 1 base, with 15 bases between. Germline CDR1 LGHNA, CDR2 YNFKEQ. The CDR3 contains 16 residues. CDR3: CASSHYIGQIQETQYF. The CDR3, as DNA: TGTGCCAGCAGCCACTACATTGGACAGATCCAAGAGACCCAGTACTTC.

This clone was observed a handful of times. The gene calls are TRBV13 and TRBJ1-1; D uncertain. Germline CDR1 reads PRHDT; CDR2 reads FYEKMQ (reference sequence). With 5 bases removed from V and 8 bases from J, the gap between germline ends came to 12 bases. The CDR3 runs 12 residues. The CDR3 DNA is TGTGCCAGCAGCCCCTCTCCAAGCGAAGCTTTCTTT. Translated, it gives CASSPSPSEAFF.

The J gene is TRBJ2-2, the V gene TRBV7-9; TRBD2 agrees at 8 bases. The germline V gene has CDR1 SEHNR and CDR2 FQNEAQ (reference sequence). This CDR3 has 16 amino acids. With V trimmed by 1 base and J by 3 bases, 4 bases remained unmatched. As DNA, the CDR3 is TGTGCCAGCAGCTTAGGGAGCGGGGGATACACCGGGGAGCTGTTTTTT. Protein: CASSLGSGGYTGELFF.

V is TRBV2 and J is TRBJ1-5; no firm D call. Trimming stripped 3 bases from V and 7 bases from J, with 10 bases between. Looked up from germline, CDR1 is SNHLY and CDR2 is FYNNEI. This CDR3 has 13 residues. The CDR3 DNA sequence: TGTGCCAGCAGTGATACCGGGAGGCAGCCCCAGCATTTT. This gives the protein CASSDTGRQPQHF.

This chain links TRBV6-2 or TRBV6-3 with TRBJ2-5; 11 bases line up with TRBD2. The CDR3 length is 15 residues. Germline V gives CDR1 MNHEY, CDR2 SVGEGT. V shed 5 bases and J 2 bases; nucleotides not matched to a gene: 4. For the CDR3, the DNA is TGTGCCAGCAGTCGTAGACTAGCGGGGCAAGAGACCCAGTACTTC. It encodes CASSRRLAGQETQYF.

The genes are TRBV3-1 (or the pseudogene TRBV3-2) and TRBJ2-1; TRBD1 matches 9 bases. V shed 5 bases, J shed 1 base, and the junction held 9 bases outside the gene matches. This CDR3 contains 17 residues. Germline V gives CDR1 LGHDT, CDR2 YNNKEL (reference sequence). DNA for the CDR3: TGTGCCAGCAGCACTCAGACAGGGGGAAAATCCTACAATGAGCAGTTCTTC. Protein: CASSTQTGGKSYNEQFF.

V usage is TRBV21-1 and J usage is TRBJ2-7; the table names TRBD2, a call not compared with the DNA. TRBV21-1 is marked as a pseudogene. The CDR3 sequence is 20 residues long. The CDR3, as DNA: TGTGCCAGCACGACGAGGGGTTCTAGCGCCGAGGAGGATCTCTCCTACGAGCAGTACTTC. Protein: CASTTRGSSAEEDLSYEQYF.

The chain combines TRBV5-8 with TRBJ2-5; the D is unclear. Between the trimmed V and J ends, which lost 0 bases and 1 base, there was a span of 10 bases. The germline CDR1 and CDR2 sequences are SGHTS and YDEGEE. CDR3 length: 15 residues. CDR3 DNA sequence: TGTGCCAGCAGCTTGGAGTACGGTATCCAAGAGACCCAGTACTTC. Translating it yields CASSLEYGIQETQYF.

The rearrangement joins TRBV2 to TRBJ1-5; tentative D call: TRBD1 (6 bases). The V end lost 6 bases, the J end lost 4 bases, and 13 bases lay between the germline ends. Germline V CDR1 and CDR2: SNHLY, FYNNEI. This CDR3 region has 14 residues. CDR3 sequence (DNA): TGTGCCAGCAGAATGGACAGCCGAAATCAGCCCCAGCATTTT. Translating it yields CASRMDSRNQPQHF. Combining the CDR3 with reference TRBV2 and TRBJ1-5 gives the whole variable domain EPEVTQTPSHQVTQMGQEVILRCVPISNHLYFYWYRQILGQKVEFLVSFYNNEISEKSEIFDDQFSVERPDGSNFTLKIRSTKLEDSAMYFCASRMDSRNQPQHFGDGTRLSIL.

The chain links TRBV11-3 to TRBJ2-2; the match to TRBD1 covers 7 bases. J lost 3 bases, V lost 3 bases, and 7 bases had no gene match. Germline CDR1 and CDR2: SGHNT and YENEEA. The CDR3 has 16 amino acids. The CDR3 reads CASSFSPGQYTGELFF. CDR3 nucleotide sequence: TGTGCCAGCAGCTTCTCCCCGGGACAGTACACCGGGGAGCTGTTTTTT.

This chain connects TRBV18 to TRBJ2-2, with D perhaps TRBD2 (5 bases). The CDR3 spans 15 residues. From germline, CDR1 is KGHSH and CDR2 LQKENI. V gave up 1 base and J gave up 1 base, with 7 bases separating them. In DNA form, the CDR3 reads TGTGCCAGCTCACCACGGACTGAGAACACCGGGGAGCTGTTTTTT. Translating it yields CASSPRTENTGELFF.

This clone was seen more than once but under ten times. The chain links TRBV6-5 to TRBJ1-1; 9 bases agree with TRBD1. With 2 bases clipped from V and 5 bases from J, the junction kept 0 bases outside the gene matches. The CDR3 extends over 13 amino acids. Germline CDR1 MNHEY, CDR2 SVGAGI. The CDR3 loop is CASSYDRGTEAFF. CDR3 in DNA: TGTGCCAGCAGTTACGACAGGGGGACTGAAGCTTTCTTT.

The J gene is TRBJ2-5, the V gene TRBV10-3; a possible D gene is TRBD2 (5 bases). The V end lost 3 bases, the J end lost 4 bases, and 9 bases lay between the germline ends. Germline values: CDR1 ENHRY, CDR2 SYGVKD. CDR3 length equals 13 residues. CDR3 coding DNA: TGTGCCATCAGTGACGAGGCGGGAGAGACCCAGTACTTC. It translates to CAISDEAGETQYF.

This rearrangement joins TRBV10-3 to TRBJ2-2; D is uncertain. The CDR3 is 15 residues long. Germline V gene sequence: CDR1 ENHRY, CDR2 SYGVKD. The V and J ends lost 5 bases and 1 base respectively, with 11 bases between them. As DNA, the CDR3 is TGTGCCATCAGTCTACAACCAGGGAACACCGGGGAGCTGTTTTTT. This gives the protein CAISLQPGNTGELFF.

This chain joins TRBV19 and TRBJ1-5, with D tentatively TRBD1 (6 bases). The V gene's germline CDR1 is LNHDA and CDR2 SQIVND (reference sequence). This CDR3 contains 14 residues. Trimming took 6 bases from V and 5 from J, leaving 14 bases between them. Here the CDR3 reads CASSHRARDQPQHF. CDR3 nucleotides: TGTGCCAGTAGCCACAGGGCCCGGGATCAGCCCCAGCATTTT.

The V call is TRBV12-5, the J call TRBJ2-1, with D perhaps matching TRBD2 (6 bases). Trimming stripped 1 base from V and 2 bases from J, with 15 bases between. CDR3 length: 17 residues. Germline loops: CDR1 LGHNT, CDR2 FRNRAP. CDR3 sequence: CASGLAKLAGAYNEQFF. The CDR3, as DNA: TGTGCTAGTGGTTTGGCTAAACTAGCCGGAGCCTACAATGAGCAGTTCTTC.

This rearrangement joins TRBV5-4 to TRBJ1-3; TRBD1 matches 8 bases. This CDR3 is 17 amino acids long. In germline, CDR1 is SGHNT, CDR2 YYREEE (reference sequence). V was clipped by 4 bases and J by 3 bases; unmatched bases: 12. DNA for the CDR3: TGTGCCAGCAGCCGGGGGGCGGACAGGGCGTTTGGAAACACCATATATTTT. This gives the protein CASSRGADRAFGNTIYF.

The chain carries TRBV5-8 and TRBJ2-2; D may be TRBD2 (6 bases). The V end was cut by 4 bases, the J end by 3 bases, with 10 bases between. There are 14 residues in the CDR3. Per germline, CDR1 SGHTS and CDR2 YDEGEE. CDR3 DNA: TGTGCCAGCAGCCCGGGACTTTACACCGGGGAGCTGTTTTTT. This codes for CASSPGLYTGELFF.

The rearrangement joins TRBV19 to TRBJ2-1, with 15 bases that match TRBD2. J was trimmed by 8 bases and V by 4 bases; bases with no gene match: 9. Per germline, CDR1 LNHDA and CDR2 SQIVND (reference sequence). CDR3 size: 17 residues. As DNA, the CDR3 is TGTGCCAGTAGTAGCCCCTGGACTAGCGGGAGGGGGGATGAGCAGTTCTTC. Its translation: CASSSPWTSGRGDEQFF.